The 3 T cell receptor beta chains given below trace back to one sample, sequenced in a study of response to subunit inactivated influenza vaccine. TCRdb redid the calling of the RT-PCR reads with MiXCR, one entry per CDR3 protein. The table includes approximately 500,000 distinct CDR3 sequences, roughly 13% detected once. Sequences were derived from PBMCs from blood, sampled roughly 47 days after vaccination. Every receptor here comes from a man in his fifties who received an inactivated influenza vaccine.

This clonotype has a handful of counts. V gene TRBV12-3 or TRBV12-4 combines with J gene TRBJ2-7; D unresolved. With 6 bases removed from V and 2 bases from J, the gap between germline ends came to 14 bases. This CDR3 spans 14 amino acids. DNA of the CDR3: TGTGCCAGCAGATCGTCGACTGGGGCCTACGAGCAGTACTTC. Translating gives CASRSSTGAYEQYF.

This sequence joins TRBV7-3 and TRBJ2-1; a possible D gene is TRBD2 (5 bases). Trimming left V 5 bases short and J 6 bases short, with 20 bases between. This CDR3 has 16 residues. Germline V CDR1 and CDR2: SGHTA, FQGTGA. The CDR3 is CASSPTTRGRANEQFF. CDR3 coding DNA: TGTGCCAGCAGCCCAACAACTAGAGGTAGGGCCAATGAGCAGTTCTTC.

This clonotype has just a few counts. The CDR3 sequence is CATSRDSGGFAAFF. CDR3 in DNA: TGTGCCACCAGCAGAGATTCAGGGGGCTTCGCGGCTTTCTTT. This sequence joins TRBV15 and TRBJ1-1; 8 positions match TRBD1. Germline-derived CDR1 and CDR2 are LNHNV and YYDKDF (reference sequence). J was trimmed by 11 bases and V by 0 bases; bases with no gene match: 8. The CDR3 length is 14 residues.